Listed here are 17 T cell receptor beta chains from one sample, sequenced in a study of blood T cell repertoires in COVID-19. TCRdb's table, derived via immunoSEQ multiplex PCR, lists solely in-frame clones and lacks some. The repertoire holds about 170,000 clones, approximately 86% seen once, with approximately 7% in the top ten. The sample was peripheral blood. The receptors originated from a man older than 75 with COVID-19, enrolled during active disease.

This clone came up a few times. Other DNA sequences in this specimen translate into the identical CDR3. The CDR3, as DNA: TGCGCCAGCAGCCAAGATCCGCAGGGAGGGAGCAATCAGCCCCAGCATTTT. Its translation is CASSQDPQGGSNQPQHF. V gene TRBV4-3 combines with J gene TRBJ1-5, with a weak D call TRBD1 (5 bases). The CDR3 has 17 amino acids. Germline lookup yields CDR1 LGHNA and CDR2 YSLEER. Deletions cut 0 bases from V and 1 base from J, with 13 bases between.

This rearrangement joins TRBV18 to TRBJ1-6, with TRBD1 matching over 12 bases. V was clipped by 4 bases and J by 7 bases; unmatched bases: 8. Germline-derived CDR1 and CDR2 are KGHSH and LQKENI. This CDR3 has 17 amino acids. CDR3 sequence reads: CASSQLPGTGGNSPLHF. The DNA of the CDR3 is TGTGCCAGCTCACAGTTACCAGGGACAGGGGGCAATTCACCCCTCCACTTT.

The chain has TRBV3-1 (or the pseudogene TRBV3-2) and TRBJ2-3; D is possibly TRBD2 (5 bases). This CDR3 is built from 17 residues. Germline V CDR1 and CDR2: LGHDT, YNNKEL (reference sequence). Trimming took off 2 bases at V and 2 bases at J, with 17 bases between the two ends. The chain's CDR3 is CASSQFPPSPHTDTQYF. The CDR3 nucleotides are TGTGCCAGCAGCCAATTCCCCCCTAGCCCCCACACAGATACGCAGTATTTT.

The rearrangement joins TRBV6-5 to TRBJ1-4; no definite D call. V was clipped by 0 bases and J by 8 bases, with 13 bases between them. Looked up from germline, CDR1 is MNHEY and CDR2 is SVGAGI. The CDR3 covers 15 residues. The CDR3 DNA sequence: TGTGCCAGCAGTTACTCGACAACAGCACGGGAAAAACTGTTTTTT. Its translation: CASSYSTTAREKLFF.

This chain links TRBV6-5 with TRBJ1-2; no definite D call. Looked up from germline, CDR1 is MNHEY and CDR2 is SVGAGI. This CDR3 contains 12 residues. V was shortened by 5 bases and J by 8 bases, with 12 bases between the two germline ends. This CDR3 is CASSQPLTGYTF. The CDR3 DNA sequence: TGTGCCAGCAGTCAACCTCTCACAGGCTACACCTTC.

The chain is built from TRBV6-2 or TRBV6-3 and TRBJ2-1; 8 nucleotides agree with TRBD2. The CDR3 length is 14 residues. Germline-derived CDR1 and CDR2 are MNHEY and SVGEGT. With 5 bases clipped from V and 10 bases from J, the junction kept 10 bases outside the gene matches. The CDR3 loop is CASSRSGAAWEQFF. The CDR3 bases are TGTGCCAGCAGTCGTAGCGGGGCGGCTTGGGAGCAGTTCTTC.

The CDR3 DNA is TGTGCCACCAGTGACACAGGGGTTGAAGGCTACACCTTC. This sequence encodes CATSDTGVEGYTF. V usage is TRBV24-1 and J usage is TRBJ1-2; 7 bases fit TRBD1. This CDR3 contains 13 residues. The trim removed 4 bases at V and 8 bases at J, leaving 6 bases unmatched. Germline-derived CDR1 and CDR2 are KGHDR and SFDVKD.

This chain uses TRBV6-5 with TRBJ2-1; tentatively, D is TRBD1 (6 bases). The CDR3 has 15 amino acids. The ends were cut back, 5 bases at V and 3 bases at J, with 14 bases in the middle. Looked up from germline, CDR1 is MNHEY and CDR2 is SVGAGI. The CDR3 loop is CASSRPGVDYNEQFF. DNA of the CDR3: TGTGCCAGCAGTCGGCCAGGGGTGGACTACAATGAGCAGTTCTTC.

The J gene is TRBJ2-2, the V gene TRBV28; no reliable D call. This CDR3 spans 12 amino acids. Germline CDR1 reads MDHEN; CDR2 reads SYDVKM. The V end lost 1 base, the J end lost 8 bases, and 5 bases lay between the germline ends. The CDR3 here is CASSLSTGELFF. For the CDR3, the DNA is TGTGCCAGCAGTTTATCGACAGGGGAGCTGTTTTTT.

This sequence joins TRBV19 and TRBJ1-5; D might be TRBD1 (5 bases). Trimming took 3 bases from V and 5 from J, leaving 14 bases between them. The CDR3 is 15 residues long. The germline CDR1 and CDR2 sequences are LNHDA and SQIVND (reference sequence). The CDR3 DNA follows: TGTGCCAGTAGTATTGGGGCAGTGGCTGATCAGCCCCAGCATTTT. Translating it yields CASSIGAVADQPQHF.

The chain recombines TRBV6-5 with TRBJ2-1; 8 bases are shared with TRBD2. V shed 1 base, J shed 7 bases, and the junction held 6 bases outside the gene matches. Germline lookup yields CDR1 MNHEY and CDR2 SVGAGI. The CDR3 has 15 amino acids. In nucleotides, the CDR3 is TGTGCCAGCAGTTACTACAGCGGGGGCTGGAATGAGCAGTTCTTC. It translates to CASSYYSGGWNEQFF.

V gene TRBV9 combines with J gene TRBJ1-2; TRBD1 matches 11 bases. Trimming at V came to 4 bases and at J to 8 bases, leaving 10 bases not matched to a gene. Germline V gene sequence: CDR1 SGDLS, CDR2 YYNGEE. The CDR3 has 15 residues. DNA for the CDR3: TGTGCCAGCAGCTCCCGTTTGGACAGGGGGCAGGGCTACACCTTC. Protein: CASSSRLDRGQGYTF.

This clone occurred once. The V gene is TRBV6-5, the J gene TRBJ2-7; 9 bases map to TRBD1. Germline V lookup: CDR1 MNHEY, CDR2 SVGAGI. The J segment lost 0 bases and the V segment lost 6 bases, leaving 6 bases of the junction unmatched. The CDR3 consists of 15 residues. CDR3 in amino acids: CASRDRGASSYEQYF. CDR3 coding DNA: TGTGCCAGCAGGGACAGGGGCGCTAGCTCCTACGAGCAGTACTTC.

J is TRBJ2-7 and V is TRBV6-6; 7 bases are a match to TRBD1. The CDR3 contains 12 residues. The ends lost 5 bases at V and 3 bases at J; junction bases unmatched: 1. The V gene's germline CDR1 is MNHNY and CDR2 SVGAGI (reference sequence). Here the CDR3 reads CASSGTDYEQYF. As DNA, the CDR3 is TGTGCCAGCAGTGGGACAGACTACGAGCAGTACTTC.

This rearrangement joins TRBV9 to TRBJ1-1; weak D call: TRBD1 (6 bases). Germline lookup yields CDR1 SGDLS and CDR2 YYNGEE. The V end lost 5 bases, the J end lost 9 bases, and 20 bases lay between the germline ends. The CDR3 is 14 amino acids. CDR3 sequence reads: CASSHRGGERQAFF. DNA of the CDR3: TGTGCCAGCAGTCACAGAGGGGGGGAACGACAAGCTTTCTTT.

The J gene is TRBJ2-3, the V gene TRBV19, with TRBD1 identical over 12 bases. The ends lost 2 bases at V and 5 bases at J; junction bases unmatched: 5. Germline CDR1 and CDR2: LNHDA and SQIVND (reference sequence). This CDR3 has 16 residues. The CDR3 spells CASSIPGQGAGDTQYF. CDR3 DNA: TGTGCCAGTAGTATACCGGGACAGGGGGCAGGAGATACGCAGTATTTT.

V and J are TRBV2 and TRBJ1-3; D is unresolved. V shed 4 bases and J shed 4 bases, with 8 bases lying between them. The CDR3 spans 13 residues. Germline values: CDR1 SNHLY, CDR2 FYNNEI. This chain's CDR3 is CASSVGQGNTIYF. Written as DNA, the CDR3 is TGTGCCAGCAGTGTTGGTCAGGGAAACACCATATATTTT.